One TCR beta chain is described in this entry. Preparation of the TCRbeta library involved a method that used unique molecular identifiers. TCRdb recomputed calls from the PCR reads with MiXCR, one row per CDR3 protein. Of hundreds of thousands of distinct CDR3 sequences listed, over 15% are singletons. With 3 bases removed from V and 1 base from J, the gap between germline ends came to 12 bases. CDR1 is SEHNR, CDR2 FQNEAQ, per germline (reference sequence). CDR3 length equals 16 residues. The sample comes from a study of T-cell reconstitution after alpha-beta-depleted transplantation in children. This material consisted of PBMCs from the stem cell graft donor, taken from the stem cell graft. V gene TRBV7-9 combines with J gene TRBJ2-2, with unresolved D. The TCR sequence derives from a human donor who donated a stem cell graft to a child with acute myeloid leukemia. CDR3 in DNA: TGTGCCAGCAGCTTTGGCAACACCTTGAACACCGGGGAGCTGTTTTTT. Protein product: CASSFGNTLNTGELFF.